What follows are 11 T cell receptor beta chains derived from one specimen sequenced in a study of cytomegalovirus exposure and HLA in healthy donors. The PCR made use of 60 Vbeta and 13 Jbeta primers. The assay was immunoSEQ multiplex PCR, and TCRdb's table has in-frame clones only and misses some. The sample has some 70,000 clones; 65% to 70% are singletons. Sequencing input: PBMCs. The receptors stem from a young woman in good health and CMV-seronegative.

This clone occurred a few times. This chain joins TRBV6-5 and TRBJ2-1; tentative D call: TRBD2 (7 bases). Germline V gene lookup returns CDR1 MNHEY and CDR2 SVGAGI. V lost 2 bases to trimming and J lost 8 bases, with 13 bases between them. This CDR3 contains 14 residues. The CDR3 here is CASSYGGGRDEQFF. In DNA, the CDR3 is TGTGCCAGCAGTTACGGGGGGGGCCGGGATGAGCAGTTCTTC.

This chain links TRBV6-5 with TRBJ2-1, with 7 bases lining up with TRBD1. Germline loops: CDR1 MNHEY, CDR2 SVGAGI. This CDR3 comprises 15 residues. With 6 bases clipped from V and 5 bases from J, the junction kept 10 bases outside the gene matches. CDR3 loop: CASSLTHRGHNEQFF. DNA for the CDR3: TGTGCCAGCAGCCTAACCCACAGGGGACACAATGAGCAGTTCTTC.

The V and J genes are TRBV18 and TRBJ2-1; possibly TRBD1 for D (5 bases). Germline assignment: CDR1 KGHSH and CDR2 LQKENI. Trimming shortened V by 6 bases and J by 4 bases, and 16 bases separated the two germline ends. The CDR3 is 15 amino acids. The CDR3 reads CASSNLGVRYNEQFF. CDR3 DNA sequence: TGTGCCAGCTCCAACCTAGGGGTCCGTTACAATGAGCAGTTCTTC.

The chain is built from TRBV6-1 and TRBJ1-1, with a weak D call TRBD1 (6 bases). The CDR3 length is 15 residues. In germline, CDR1 is MNHNS, CDR2 SASEGT. V lost 5 bases and J 4 bases, leaving 17 bases between the germline ends. CDR3 nucleotides: TGTGCCAGCAGTCGACAGGAGATCATGGGCACTGAAGCTTTCTTT. As protein: CASSRQEIMGTEAFF.

The chain is built from TRBV19 and TRBJ2-7, with 8 bases matching TRBD1. The CDR3 has 14 amino acids. CDR1 is LNHDA and CDR2 is SQIVND in the germline V gene (reference sequence). Trimming took 9 bases from V and 2 from J; bases not matched to a gene: 9. The CDR3 spells CASRTQQGAYEQYF. The DNA for the CDR3 is TGTGCCAGCCGGACACAACAGGGGGCCTACGAGCAGTACTTC.

This clone appeared once. The chain has TRBV7-8 and TRBJ2-2; TRBD2 aligns across 9 bases. Germline lookup yields CDR1 SGHVS and CDR2 FQNEAQ. This CDR3 comprises 16 residues. V gave up 1 base and J gave up 6 bases; unmatched junction bases: 6. The DNA for the CDR3 is TGTGCCAGCAGCTTAGTGGCTAGCGGGGCCGCCGGGGAGCTGTTTTTT. Translated, it gives CASSLVASGAAGELFF.

The chain recombines TRBV9 with TRBJ1-4; D ambiguous. The CDR3 has 11 amino acids. With 3 bases removed from V and 7 bases from J, the gap between germline ends came to 4 bases. Per germline, CDR1 SGDLS and CDR2 YYNGEE. CDR3 nucleotide sequence: TGTGCCAGCAGCGCCGGTGAAAAACTGTTTTTT. Translation: CASSAGEKLFF.

This sequence joins TRBV19 and TRBJ1-3; possible D gene TRBD1, 6 bases. Trimming cost V 7 bases and J 0 bases, with 16 bases left between them. Germline values: CDR1 LNHDA, CDR2 SQIVND (reference sequence). The CDR3 spans 16 residues. CDR3: CASTPGGRVSGNTIYF. CDR3 in DNA: TGTGCCAGTACCCCCGGGGGGCGCGTCTCTGGAAACACCATATATTTT.

This clone showed up just once. In DNA form, the CDR3 reads TGCGCCAGCAGCTTGGTAGCACCAGGGACCGGGGAGCTGTTTTTT. The encoded protein is CASSLVAPGTGELFF. The chain combines TRBV5-1 with TRBJ2-2, with D possibly TRBD1 on 5 matching bases. There are 15 residues in the CDR3. Germline CDR1 SGHRS, CDR2 YFSETQ. The germline V and J ends were trimmed by 0 bases and 5 bases, with 11 bases remaining between them.

This clone was counted only a few times. This CDR3 reads CASTPDTGELFF. The CDR3 DNA reads TGTGCCAGCACCCCTGACACCGGGGAGCTGTTTTTT. V and J are TRBV11-2 and TRBJ2-2; the D is unclear. The CDR3 is made up of 12 amino acids. Trimming shortened V by 7 bases and J by 3 bases, and 6 bases separated the two germline ends. CDR1 and CDR2 (germline): SGHAT, FQNNGV.

The rearrangement joins TRBV7-9 to TRBJ1-1; TRBD1 matches at 8 bases. Germline loops: CDR1 SEHNR, CDR2 FQNEAQ (reference sequence). Trimming cost V 5 bases and J 0 bases; bases outside gene matches: 5. This CDR3 contains 15 residues. CDR3 sequence: CASSPLGQVNTEAFF. The CDR3 region has the DNA TGTGCCAGCAGCCCCTTGGGACAGGTGAACACTGAAGCTTTCTTT.